The 2 T cell receptor beta chains below come from one sample, sequenced in a study of T cells in pancreatic ductal adenocarcinoma. TCRdb keeps only in-frame clones here, not all; method: immunoSEQ multiplex PCR. The sample lists around 100,000 clones, 90% to 95% occurring once. No neoadjuvant therapy was given to the selected pancreatic ductal adenocarcinoma patients before their surgery. Material for sequencing was PBMCs. The origin of the receptors is a human donor with pancreatic ductal adenocarcinoma.

This sequence joins TRBV5-1 and TRBJ1-1; possibly TRBD1 for D (6 bases). CDR3 length: 16 residues. V shed 0 bases and J shed 1 base, with 13 bases lying between them. Germline V lookup: CDR1 SGHRS, CDR2 YFSETQ. For the CDR3, the DNA is TGCGCCAGCAGCTTGGATCAAACAGGGCCGAACACTGAAGCTTTCTTT. Translation gives CASSLDQTGPNTEAFF.

V is TRBV5-1 and J is TRBJ2-7; TRBD2 agrees at 7 bases. J was trimmed by 0 bases and V by 0 bases; bases with no gene match: 6. Germline V gives CDR1 SGHRS, CDR2 YFSETQ. The CDR3 runs to 16 residues. CDR3 DNA: TGCGCCAGCAGCTTGGCAAGCGGGACGAGCTCCTACGAGCAGTACTTC. Amino acids: CASSLASGTSSYEQYF.